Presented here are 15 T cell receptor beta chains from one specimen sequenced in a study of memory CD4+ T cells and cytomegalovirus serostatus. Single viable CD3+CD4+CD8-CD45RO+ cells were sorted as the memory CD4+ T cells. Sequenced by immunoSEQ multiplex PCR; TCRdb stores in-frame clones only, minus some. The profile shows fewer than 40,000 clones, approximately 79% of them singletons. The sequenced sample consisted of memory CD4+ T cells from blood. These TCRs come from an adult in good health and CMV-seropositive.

In DNA form, the CDR3 reads TGTGCTAGTGGTTTGGTCCGACTATTAGACAGGGGGAGGATGAACACTGAAGCTTTCTTT. Protein: CASGLVRLLDRGRMNTEAFF. The chain is built from TRBV12-5 and TRBJ1-1; 9 bases map to TRBD1. V shed 0 bases, J shed 0 bases, and the junction held 14 bases outside the gene matches. CDR3 length equals 20 residues. Per the germline V gene, CDR1 is LGHNT and CDR2 is FRNRAP.

In nucleotides, the CDR3 is TGTGCCAGCAGCTTAGCGGGGGGGCCCTACGAGCAGTACTTC. Translation gives CASSLAGGPYEQYF. V is TRBV7-2 and J is TRBJ2-5; a weak D match, TRBD2 (7 bases). The J call is in doubt because the DNA end fits TRBJ2-7 better. The CDR3 has 14 amino acids. Germline lookup yields CDR1 SGHTA and CDR2 FQGNSA.

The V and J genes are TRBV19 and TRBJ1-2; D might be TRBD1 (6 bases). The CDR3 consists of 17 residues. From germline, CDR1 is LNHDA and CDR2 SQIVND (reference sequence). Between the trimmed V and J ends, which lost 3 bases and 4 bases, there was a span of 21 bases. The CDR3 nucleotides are TGTGCCAGTAGTATGTCCGGACAGTCAATTATCCTCTATGGCTACACCTTC. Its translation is CASSMSGQSIILYGYTF.

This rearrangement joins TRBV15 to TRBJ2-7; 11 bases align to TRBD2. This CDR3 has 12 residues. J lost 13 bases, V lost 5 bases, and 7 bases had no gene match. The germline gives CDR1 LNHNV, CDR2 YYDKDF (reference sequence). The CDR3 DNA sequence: TGTGCCACCAGCGGAGTAGCGGGAGGGAAATACTTC. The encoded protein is CATSGVAGGKYF.

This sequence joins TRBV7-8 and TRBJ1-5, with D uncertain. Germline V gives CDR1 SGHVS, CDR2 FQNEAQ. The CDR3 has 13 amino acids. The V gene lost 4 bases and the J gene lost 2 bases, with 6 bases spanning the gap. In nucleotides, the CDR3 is TGTGCCAGCAGCTCCATACGCAATCAGCCCCAGCATTTT. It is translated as CASSSIRNQPQHF. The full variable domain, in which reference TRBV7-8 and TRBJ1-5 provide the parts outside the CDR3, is GAGVSQSPRYKVAKRGQDVALRCDPISGHVSLFWYQQALGQGPEFLTYFQNEAQLDKSGLPSDRFFAERPEGSVSTLKIQRTQQEDSAVYLCASSSIRNQPQHFGDGTRLSIL.

This CDR3 is CASRILGTGFTDTQYF. CDR3 bases: TGTGCCAGCAGAATACTCGGGACAGGGTTCACAGATACGCAGTATTTT. V gene TRBV27 combines with J gene TRBJ2-3, with 9 bases identical to TRBD1. V lost 6 bases and J lost 2; bases outside the gene matches: 9. Germline lookup yields CDR1 MNHEY and CDR2 SMNVEV (reference sequence). The CDR3 length is 16 residues.

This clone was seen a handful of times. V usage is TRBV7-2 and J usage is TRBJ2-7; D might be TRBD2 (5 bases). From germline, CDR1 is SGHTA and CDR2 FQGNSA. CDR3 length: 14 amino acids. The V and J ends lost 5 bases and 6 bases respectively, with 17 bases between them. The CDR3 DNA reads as TGTGCCAGCAGCGTTCGCGGGCTTACTGGCGAGCAGTACTTC. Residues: CASSVRGLTGEQYF. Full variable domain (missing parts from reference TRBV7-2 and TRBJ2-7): GAGVSQSPSNKVTEKGKDVELRCDPISGHTALYWYRQSLGQGLEFLIYFQGNSAPDKSGLPSDRFSAERTGGSVSTLTIQRTQQEDSAVYLCASSVRGLTGEQYFGPGTRLTVT.

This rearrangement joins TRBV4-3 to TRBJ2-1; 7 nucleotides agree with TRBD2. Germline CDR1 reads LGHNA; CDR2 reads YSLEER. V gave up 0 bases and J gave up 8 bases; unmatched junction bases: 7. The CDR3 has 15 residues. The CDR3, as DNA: TGCGCCAGCAGCCAAGATTTGGGGAGGGGCCATGAGCAGTTCTTC. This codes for CASSQDLGRGHEQFF.

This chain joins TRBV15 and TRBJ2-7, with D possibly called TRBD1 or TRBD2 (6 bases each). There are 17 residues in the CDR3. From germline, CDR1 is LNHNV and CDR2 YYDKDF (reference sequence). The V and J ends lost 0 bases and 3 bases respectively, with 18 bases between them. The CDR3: CATSRDLVAGTNYEQYF. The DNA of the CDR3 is TGTGCCACCAGCAGAGATCTGGTGGCGGGGACAAACTACGAGCAGTACTTC.

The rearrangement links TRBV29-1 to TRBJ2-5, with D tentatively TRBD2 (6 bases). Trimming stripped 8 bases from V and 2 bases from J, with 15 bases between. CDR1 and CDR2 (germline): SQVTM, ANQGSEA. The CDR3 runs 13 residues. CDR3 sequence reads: CSFSDGGQETQYF. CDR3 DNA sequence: TGCAGCTTCAGCGATGGAGGGCAAGAGACCCAGTACTTC.

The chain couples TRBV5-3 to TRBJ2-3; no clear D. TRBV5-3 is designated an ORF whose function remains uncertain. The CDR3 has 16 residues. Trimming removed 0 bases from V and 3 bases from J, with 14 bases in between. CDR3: CARSLAGSSRTDTQYF. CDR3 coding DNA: TGTGCCAGAAGCTTGGCCGGCAGTTCAAGAACAGATACGCAGTATTTT.

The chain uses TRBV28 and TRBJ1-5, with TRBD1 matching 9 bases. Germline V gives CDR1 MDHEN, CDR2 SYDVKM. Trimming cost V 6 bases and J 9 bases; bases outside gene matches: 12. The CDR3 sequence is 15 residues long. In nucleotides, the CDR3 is TGTGCCAGCAGCCCTGGACAGGGGAAGATAGGGCCCCAGCATTTT. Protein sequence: CASSPGQGKIGPQHF. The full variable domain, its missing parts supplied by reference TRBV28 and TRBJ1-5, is DVKVTQSSRYLVKRTGEKVFLECVQDMDHENMFWYRQDPGLGLRLIYFSYDVKMKEKGDIPEGYSVSREKKERFSLILESASTNQTSMYLCASSPGQGKIGPQHFGDGTRLSIL.

The CDR3 here is CASSQLNFHPTALLAKNIQYF. The CDR3 region has the DNA TGTGCCAGCAGCCAACTAAACTTTCACCCCACCGCCCTACTAGCCAAAAACATTCAGTACTTC. The chain combines TRBV4-2 with TRBJ2-4; the D is unclear. V lost 2 bases and J lost 0, with 26 bases in between. The CDR3 is 21 residues long. The V gene's germline CDR1 is LGHNA and CDR2 YNFKEQ.

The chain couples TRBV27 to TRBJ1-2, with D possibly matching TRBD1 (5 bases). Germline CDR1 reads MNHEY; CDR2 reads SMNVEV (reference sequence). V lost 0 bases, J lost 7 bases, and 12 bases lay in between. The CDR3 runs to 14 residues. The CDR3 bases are TGTGCCAGCAGTTTATCGTTGGGGGTGGGTGGCTACACCTTC. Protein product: CASSLSLGVGGYTF.

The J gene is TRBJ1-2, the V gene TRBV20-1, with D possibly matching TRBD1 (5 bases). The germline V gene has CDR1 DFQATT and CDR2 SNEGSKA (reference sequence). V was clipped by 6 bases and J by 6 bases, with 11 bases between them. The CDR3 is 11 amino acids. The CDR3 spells CSAGVGNGYTF. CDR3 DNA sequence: TGCAGTGCGGGGGTAGGGAATGGCTACACCTTC.